This T cell receptor beta chain derives from a study of response to subunit inactivated influenza vaccine. V dropped 3 bases and J dropped 4; count of bases not matched to a gene: 2. Per germline, CDR1 LGHNT and CDR2 FRNRAP. The CDR3 spans 14 residues. TCRdb passed the RT-PCR reads through MiXCR, listing each CDR3 protein once. The sample lists about 530,000 distinct CDR3 sequences; 10% to 15% were seen once. This clonotype was observed a handful of times. This TCR was sampled from a man aged 50 to 60 who received an inactivated influenza vaccine. The chain carries TRBV12-5 and TRBJ2-1; 8 positions agree with TRBD2. The sequencing used PBMCs from blood, collected roughly 48 days after vaccination. This CDR3 is CASGFRGGYNEQFF. As DNA, the CDR3 is TGTGCTAGTGGTTTCCGGGGGGGGTACAATGAGCAGTTCTTC.